This T cell receptor (beta chain) was retrieved from a study of PD-1 blockade in classical Hodgkin lymphoma. Trimming took 6 bases from V and 0 from J, leaving 11 bases between them. The CDR3 totals 14 residues. The germline V gene has CDR1 MNHEY and CDR2 SMNVEV (reference sequence). Notes on this clone: Its antigen remains unidentified.

Generated by immunoSEQ multiplex PCR, the TCRdb table keeps only in-frame clones and is missing some. This sample yields more than 75,000 clones, of which roughly 91% are seen a single time; less than 2% belongs to the top ten. Regarding time point: cycle 4 day 1 (C4D1), after five to seven weeks of nivolumab. Exposure to brentuximab vedotin varied, and each patient had relapsed following autologous stem cell transplantation. Reported best responses ranged across complete response, partial response or progressive disease. Study-wide points: Researchers reported that CD4+ TCR diversity, though not CD8+, rose significantly by C4D1. Complete responders showed a baseline diversity that resembled the diversity of newly diagnosed patients. Newly diagnosed patients were reported to start with lower TCR diversity than healthy donors.

Sample: peripheral blood mononuclear cells (PBMCs), taken before the fourth cycle of nivolumab. This chain connects TRBV27 to TRBJ1-1, with D maybe TRBD1 (6 bases). The receptor comes from a human donor with classical Hodgkin lymphoma. The CDR3 loop is CASSPQGLNTEAFF. CDR3 nucleotides: TGTGCCAGCAGCCCACAGGGCCTGAACACTGAAGCTTTCTTT.